A selection of T cell receptor beta chains follows, all from one sample in a study of CD8+CD57+ T cells in acquired aplastic anemia. Each CDR3 protein is one row after TCRdb ran MiXCR on the reads. The sample carries 300,000 or so distinct CDR3 sequences, around 60% recorded once. Sample: sorted CD4+, CD8+, or CD8+CD57+ T cells (not recorded which) from PBMCs. The receptors derive from a human donor with severe aplastic anemia or a healthy control (not recorded which). CDR3s include the opening cysteine and the closing phenylalanine or tryptophan. D genes are given only for firm matches. Rows may omit the clone size; those that give it use once, few, many or a size class.

J gene,clone size,D gene,V gene,CDR3 protein,CDR3 DNA
TRBJ1-6,NA,NA,TRBV9,CASSVQGSSLHF,TGTGCCAGCAGCGTCCAGGGGTCCTCCCTCCACTTT
TRBJ1-2,NA,NA,TRBV12-3/TRBV12-4,CASSLSQGTYGYTF,TGTGCCAGCAGTTTAAGCCAGGGGACCTATGGCTACACCTTC
TRBJ2-3,NA,NA,TRBV24-1,CATSARTDTDTQYF,TGTGCCACCAGTGCCCGGACAGACACAGATACGCAGTATTTT
TRBJ1-4,many,NA,TRBV7-2,CASTSDSRIGGKLFF,TGTGCCAGCACCTCGGACAGCCGAATAGGTGGAAAACTGTTTTTT
TRBJ2-7,once,NA,TRBV25-1,CASSELFRDEQYF,TGTGCCAGCAGTGAATTGTTCCGGGACGAGCAGTACTTC
TRBJ2-1,NA,NA,TRBV5-1,CASSLEGYEQFF,TGCGCCAGCAGCTTGGAGGGGTATGAGCAGTTCTTC
TRBJ2-3,few,NA,TRBV5-6,CASSLVGRRVWDTQYF,TGTGCCAGCAGCTTGGTGGGTAGGAGGGTCTGGGATACGCAGTATTTT
TRBJ2-5,NA,NA,TRBV7-2,CASSFTGRGETQYF,TGTGCCAGCAGCTTTACAGGGAGGGGCGAGACCCAGTACTTC
TRBJ1-6,many,NA,TRBV6-2/TRBV6-3,CASTVRGFESPLHF,TGTGCCAGCACCGTCCGGGGGTTCGAATCACCCCTCCACTTT
TRBJ1-2,many,NA,TRBV2,CASRSGTGYGYTF,TGTGCCAGCAGGTCCGGGACTGGCTATGGCTACACCTTC
TRBJ1-2,NA,NA,TRBV7-6,CASSPSLGGYTF,TGTGCCAGCAGCCCGTCCCTGGGAGGCTACACCTTC
TRBJ1-6,NA,TRBD1,TRBV27,CASRPGQGGSPLHF,TGTGCCAGCAGACCTGGACAGGGAGGTTCACCCCTCCACTTT
TRBJ2-3,many,NA,TRBV20-1,CSADPQGGTDTQYF,TGCAGTGCAGACCCACAAGGGGGCACAGATACGCAGTATTTT
TRBJ2-3,NA,TRBD2,TRBV9,CASSVAAGGGTDTQYF,TGTGCCAGCAGCGTAGCCGCGGGAGGCGGGACAGATACGCAGTATTTT
TRBJ1-6,NA,NA,TRBV4-1,CASSDNSPLHF,TGCGCCAGCTCTGATAATTCACCCCTCCACTTT
TRBJ2-5,NA,TRBD2,TRBV20-1,CSAHPQRGREETQYF,TGCAGTGCTCACCCTCAGCGGGGTAGGGAAGAGACCCAGTACTTC
TRBJ2-5,NA,NA,TRBV10-3,CAINRDSQETQYF,TGTGCCATCAACCGGGACTCACAAGAGACCCAGTACTTC
TRBJ1-5,NA,NA,TRBV19,CASSPRGDRGNQPQHF,TGTGCCAGTAGCCCACGGGGAGATAGGGGGAATCAGCCCCAGCATTTT
TRBJ2-5,NA,TRBD2,TRBV20-1,CSAKGLAETQYF,TGCAGTGCTAAGGGACTAGCGGAGACCCAGTACTTC
TRBJ2-7,NA,NA,TRBV4-2,CASSQATRMREQYF,TGTGCCAGCAGCCAAGCGACTCGGATGCGCGAGCAGTACTTC
TRBJ1-2,many,TRBD1,TRBV12-3/TRBV12-4,CASSGPQGAVGYTF,TGTGCCAGCAGTGGACCACAGGGGGCCGTTGGCTACACCTTC
TRBJ2-5,NA,NA,TRBV7-6,CASSLNRQPGVQETQYF,TGTGCCAGCAGCCTGAATCGACAGCCAGGGGTCCAAGAGACCCAGTACTTC
TRBJ2-3,many,TRBD2,TRBV2,CASSDTSGGTDTQYF,TGTGCCAGCAGTGATACTAGCGGGGGCACAGATACGCAGTATTTT
TRBJ2-7,NA,NA,TRBV29-1,CSVGMGDTFLEQYF,TGCAGCGTGGGGATGGGGGACACTTTTCTTGAGCAGTACTTC
TRBJ2-2,NA,NA,TRBV11-2,CASRSGAAGELFF,TGTGCCAGCCGATCCGGGGCCGCGGGGGAGCTGTTTTTT
TRBJ1-2,NA,TRBD1,TRBV7-2,CASSPSTGEGYGYTF,TGTGCCAGCAGCCCCTCGACAGGGGAAGGCTATGGCTACACCTTC
TRBJ2-3,few,TRBD2,TRBV24-1,CATSDVGLALTDTQYF,TGTGCCACCAGTGATGTCGGACTAGCGCTGACAGATACGCAGTATTTT
TRBJ2-2,NA,TRBD1,TRBV10-3,CAISGGTGVSESNTGELFF,TGTGCCATCAGTGGCGGGACAGGGGTTTCCGAGTCGAACACCGGGGAGCTGTTTTTT
TRBJ1-5,many,NA,TRBV2,CASSGGPGDSNQPQHF,TGTGCCAGCAGTGGGGGCCCAGGAGATAGCAATCAGCCCCAGCATTTT
TRBJ2-7,NA,TRBD2,TRBV7-3,CASSETSGSTYEQYF,TGTGCCAGCAGCGAGACTAGCGGGAGCACCTACGAGCAGTACTTC
TRBJ2-1,once,TRBD2,TRBV2,CASSERTSGYNEQFF,TGTGCCAGCAGTGAACGGACTAGCGGTTACAATGAGCAGTTCTTC
TRBJ2-5,NA,NA,TRBV2,CASTDYSTETQYF,TGTGCCAGCACGGATTATAGCACAGAGACCCAGTACTTC
TRBJ2-1,NA,TRBD2,TRBV7-9,CASSLLAGPYNEQFF,TGTGCCAGCAGCTTACTAGCGGGCCCTTACAATGAGCAGTTCTTC
TRBJ1-5,many,NA,TRBV5-1,CASSLGGGQYSNQPQHF,TGCGCCAGCAGCTTGGGGGGTGGGCAATATAGCAATCAGCCCCAGCATTTT
TRBJ1-2,NA,TRBD1,TRBV6-5,CASSYTGAGYTF,TGTGCCAGCAGTTACACAGGGGCGGGCTACACCTTC
TRBJ2-3,once,TRBD1,TRBV19,CASRRGPGTDTQYF,TGTGCCAGTAGGAGGGGGCCGGGAACAGATACGCAGTATTTT
TRBJ2-3,NA,NA,TRBV7-9,CASSAIQSTDTQYF,TGTGCCAGCAGCGCCATACAGAGCACAGATACGCAGTATTTT
TRBJ1-1,many,NA,TRBV12-3/TRBV12-4,CASSLGQAFF,TGTGCCAGCAGTTTGGGGCAAGCTTTCTTT
TRBJ1-5,once,NA,TRBV5-8,CASSLLPGNQPQHF,TGTGCCAGCAGCTTGTTGCCGGGGAATCAGCCCCAGCATTTT
TRBJ2-7,once,TRBD2,TRBV5-1,CASSPSLAGGSGEQYF,TGCGCCAGCAGCCCTTCTCTAGCGGGAGGTTCCGGCGAGCAGTACTTC
TRBJ1-1,NA,NA,TRBV5-1,CASNSVGLNTEAFF,TGCGCCAGCAACTCCGTCGGTTTAAACACTGAAGCTTTCTTT
TRBJ2-5,many,NA,TRBV11-2,CASSLGLGQETQYF,TGTGCCAGCAGCTTGGGACTGGGTCAAGAGACCCAGTACTTC
TRBJ2-5,once,TRBD1,TRBV3-1,CASSFARGDRGTYQETQYF,TGTGCCAGCAGCTTCGCGCGAGGAGACAGGGGGACATACCAAGAGACCCAGTACTTC